This is a list of T cell receptor beta chains from one sample in a study of PD-1 blockade in classical Hodgkin lymphoma. Generated by immunoSEQ multiplex PCR, the TCRdb table keeps only in-frame clones and is missing some. The sample records fewer than 110,000 clones, roughly 91% being singletons. Sample: peripheral blood mononuclear cells (PBMCs), taken before the second cycle of nivolumab. The receptors come from a human donor with classical Hodgkin lymphoma. The CDR3 runs from the conserved cysteine through the conserved F or W. The D gene is left open where the match is weak. Clone size appears in some rows only: once, few, many, or a class for an expanded clone.

J gene,clone size,D gene,V gene,CDR3 DNA,CDR3 protein
TRBJ1-5,NA,NA,TRBV30,TGTGCCTGGACTGGAGGACAAACGAGGGAGCCCCAGCATTTT,CAWTGGQTREPQHF
TRBJ2-2,NA,NA,TRBV19,TGTGCGGCCAGGGCTAACACCGGGGAGCTGTTTTTT,CAARANTGELFF
TRBJ2-1,NA,TRBD2,TRBV19,TGTGCCAGTAGTATAGGGTGGACTAGCGGGGGGGCCGGGCAGTTCTTC,CASSIGWTSGGAGQFF
TRBJ1-2,NA,NA,TRBV6-5,TGTGCCAGCAGTAGCGGACGGCACACACCTCCCGGCTACACCTTC,CASSSGRHTPPGYTF
TRBJ2-7,NA,TRBD1,TRBV25-1,TGTGCCAGCAGTGAACCCTACAGGGGCGAGCAGTACTTC,CASSEPYRGEQYF
TRBJ1-5,NA,NA,TRBV2,TGTGCCAGCAGTCTAAACAGACAGACCAATCAGCCCCAGCATTTT,CASSLNRQTNQPQHF
TRBJ1-2,NA,NA,TRBV25-1,TGTGCCAGCAGTGAATTAGGGGGTAACTATGGCTACACCTTC,CASSELGGNYGYTF
TRBJ1-3,NA,NA,TRBV28,TGTGCCAGCCGATCTGGAAACACCATATATTTT,CASRSGNTIYF
TRBJ1-1,NA,NA,TRBV7-2,TGTGCCAGCAGCTTAACTGGTGGGGAAGCTTTCTTT,CASSLTGGEAFF
TRBJ1-1,NA,TRBD1,TRBV5-6,TGTGCCAGCACTGGGACAGGGATTATATCCCGTGGCACTGAAGCTTTCTTT,CASTGTGIISRGTEAFF
TRBJ2-3,NA,NA,TRBV11-2,TGTGCCAGCAGCCTACGGGTCATCACGGCAGATACGCAGTATTTT,CASSLRVITADTQYF
TRBJ2-7,NA,NA,TRBV19,TGTGCCAGTAGCCAGGGGTCACCGGCCTACGAGCAGTACTTC,CASSQGSPAYEQYF
TRBJ2-7,NA,NA,TRBV13,TGTGCCAGCAGCTTAGGGGGGACAATCTACGAGCAGTACTTC,CASSLGGTIYEQYF
TRBJ1-4,NA,NA,TRBV28,TGTGCCACCCAACAATGGGGGTCGGATGAAAAACTGTTTTTT,CATQQWGSDEKLFF
TRBJ1-1,NA,TRBD1,TRBV19,TGTGCCAGTATCAGCCGGGACAGGGGGAACACTGAAGCTTTCTTT,CASISRDRGNTEAFF
TRBJ1-5,NA,NA,TRBV2,TGTGCCAGCACCCCTACCTCGGTATATAGCAATCAGCCCCAGCATTTT,CASTPTSVYSNQPQHF
TRBJ2-5,NA,TRBD1,TRBV5-1,TGCGCCAGCAGCGACCGGGACAGGCCCATTGGGACCCAGTACTTC,CASSDRDRPIGTQYF
TRBJ1-5,NA,NA,TRBV2,TGTGCCAGCAACCCGCGGGCCTATAGCAATCAGCCCCAGCATTTT,CASNPRAYSNQPQHF
TRBJ2-3,NA,TRBD1,TRBV7-7,TGTGCCAGCAGCGCTACAGGGGATCGGGCAGATACGCAGTATTTT,CASSATGDRADTQYF
TRBJ2-1,NA,TRBD2,TRBV7-9,TGTGCCAGCAGCTTGGGGGGGTCGAATGAGCAGTTCTTC,CASSLGGSNEQFF
TRBJ2-7,once,NA,TRBV6-5,TGTGCCAGCAGTCGCGGCGGATTCTACGAGCAGTACTTC,CASSRGGFYEQYF
TRBJ2-1,NA,NA,TRBV5-4,TGTGCCAGCGGACCCAGCTTATCCTACAATGAGCAGTTCTTC,CASGPSLSYNEQFF
TRBJ1-6,NA,NA,TRBV30,TGTGCCTGGGCACCGGGCTCCTATAATTCACCCCTCCACTTT,CAWAPGSYNSPLHF
TRBJ1-6,once,TRBD1,TRBV7-6,TGTGCCAGCAGCTTGAAAACAGGGGGCTTATCACCCCTCCACTTT,CASSLKTGGLSPLHF